The rows below give T cell receptor beta chains drawn from one sample of a study of blood T cell repertoires in COVID-19. Sequencing used immunoSEQ multiplex PCR; TCRdb keeps in-frame clones, though not all of them. The sample yields nearly 70,000 clones, about 91% seen once. What was sequenced was peripheral blood. The receptors derive from a woman aged 65 to 85 with acute or convalescent COVID-19. Both conserved end residues are part of each CDR3. A D gene is named only where the DNA matches it firmly. The size field is filled for only some rows; it gives once, few, many or a size class.

cdr3_nt: TGTGCCAGCAGCTCCACTAGCGGGACTTACACAGATACGCAGTATTTT
cdr3_aa: CASSSTSGTYTDTQYF
clone_size: NA
v_call: TRBV7-2
j_call: TRBJ2-3
d_call: TRBD2

cdr3_nt: TGTGCCAGCAGTTACTCGGTGACGGGAATTTCACCCCTCCACTTT
cdr3_aa: CASSYSVTGISPLHF
clone_size: NA
v_call: TRBV6-5
j_call: TRBJ1-6
d_call: NA

cdr3_nt: TGTGCCAGCAGTGATAAGCATCCGAACACCGGGGAGCTGTTTTTT
cdr3_aa: CASSDKHPNTGELFF
clone_size: once
v_call: TRBV2
j_call: TRBJ2-2
d_call: NA

cdr3_nt: TGTGCCAGCAGCCCGAGAGGGATCGAGGAGACAGATACGCAGTATTTT
cdr3_aa: CASSPRGIEETDTQYF
clone_size: NA
v_call: TRBV9
j_call: TRBJ2-3
d_call: NA

cdr3_nt: TGTGCCAGCAGCTTGGGGGGGCCTGGAAACACCATATATTTT
cdr3_aa: CASSLGGPGNTIYF
clone_size: NA
v_call: TRBV7-3
j_call: TRBJ1-3
d_call: NA

cdr3_nt: TGTGCCAGCTCACCGGGGGCCAGAGGAACTGAAAAACTGTTTTTT
cdr3_aa: CASSPGARGTEKLFF
clone_size: NA
v_call: TRBV18
j_call: TRBJ1-4
d_call: NA

cdr3_nt: TGTGCCAGCAGTTTCGGTCTCGGCTACACCTTC
cdr3_aa: CASSFGLGYTF
clone_size: NA
v_call: TRBV12-3/TRBV12-4
j_call: TRBJ1-2
d_call: NA

cdr3_nt: TGTGCCAGCTCACCAGCCAGCTCTGGAAACACCATATATTTT
cdr3_aa: CASSPASSGNTIYF
clone_size: NA
v_call: TRBV18
j_call: TRBJ1-3
d_call: NA

cdr3_nt: TGTGCCAGCAGCCAAGCAAGGACTAGCGGGAGGATTGTAACAGATACGCAGTATTTT
cdr3_aa: CASSQARTSGRIVTDTQYF
clone_size: NA
v_call: TRBV7-2
j_call: TRBJ2-3
d_call: TRBD2

cdr3_nt: TGTGCCAGCAGTTACTCAGGGGAATATGGCTACACCTTC
cdr3_aa: CASSYSGEYGYTF
clone_size: NA
v_call: TRBV6-2/TRBV6-3
j_call: TRBJ1-2
d_call: NA

cdr3_nt: TGTGCCAGCAGCCCTCACATGGTGAACACTGAAGCTTTCTTT
cdr3_aa: CASSPHMVNTEAFF
clone_size: NA
v_call: TRBV7-2
j_call: TRBJ1-1
d_call: NA

cdr3_nt: TGTGCCAGCAGTTTAGCCCGGTTGGAAGCTTTCTTT
cdr3_aa: CASSLARLEAFF
clone_size: NA
v_call: TRBV28
j_call: TRBJ1-1
d_call: NA

cdr3_nt: TGTGCCAGCAGGGCTAGCGGGAGCTACGAGCAGTACTTC
cdr3_aa: CASRASGSYEQYF
clone_size: few
v_call: TRBV14
j_call: TRBJ2-7
d_call: TRBD2

cdr3_nt: TGTGCCATCAGTGAAGGCCGGGACAGGGAACGGGAAAAACTGTTTTTT
cdr3_aa: CAISEGRDREREKLFF
clone_size: NA
v_call: TRBV10-3
j_call: TRBJ1-4
d_call: TRBD1

cdr3_nt: TGTGCCAGCCTTTCCAGGGGCGCGAATCGTGAAGCTTTCTTT
cdr3_aa: CASLSRGANREAFF
clone_size: NA
v_call: TRBV28
j_call: TRBJ1-1
d_call: NA

cdr3_nt: TGTGCCAGCAGCTCCAGACAGGGTATTATGAACACTGAAGCTTTCTTT
cdr3_aa: CASSSRQGIMNTEAFF
clone_size: NA
v_call: TRBV14
j_call: TRBJ1-1
d_call: TRBD1

cdr3_nt: TGTGCCAGCACCCTTCTCCCCTCTAGCGGCACACCAGATACGCAGTATTTT
cdr3_aa: CASTLLPSSGTPDTQYF
clone_size: NA
v_call: TRBV27
j_call: TRBJ2-3
d_call: TRBD2

cdr3_nt: TGTGCCAGCAGTGTGCAGGGGTACACTGAAGCTTTCTTT
cdr3_aa: CASSVQGYTEAFF
clone_size: NA
v_call: TRBV2
j_call: TRBJ1-1
d_call: NA

cdr3_nt: TGTGCCAGCAGCCCTTTATCAGGGGGCGTAAGAACTGAAGCTTTCTTT
cdr3_aa: CASSPLSGGVRTEAFF
clone_size: NA
v_call: TRBV27
j_call: TRBJ1-1
d_call: TRBD1

cdr3_nt: TGTGCCAGCAGTTTATCCCCCTTGGCGCGGGTGGGCTACACCTTC
cdr3_aa: CASSLSPLARVGYTF
clone_size: NA
v_call: TRBV28
j_call: TRBJ1-2
d_call: NA

cdr3_nt: TGTGCCAGCAGTCCTGGGACAGGGGGCACCGGGGAGCTGTTTTTT
cdr3_aa: CASSPGTGGTGELFF
clone_size: NA
v_call: TRBV2
j_call: TRBJ2-2
d_call: TRBD1

cdr3_nt: TGCGCCAGCAGCTTGGATGGCCAGAACTATGGCTACACCTTC
cdr3_aa: CASSLDGQNYGYTF
clone_size: NA
v_call: TRBV5-1
j_call: TRBJ1-2
d_call: NA